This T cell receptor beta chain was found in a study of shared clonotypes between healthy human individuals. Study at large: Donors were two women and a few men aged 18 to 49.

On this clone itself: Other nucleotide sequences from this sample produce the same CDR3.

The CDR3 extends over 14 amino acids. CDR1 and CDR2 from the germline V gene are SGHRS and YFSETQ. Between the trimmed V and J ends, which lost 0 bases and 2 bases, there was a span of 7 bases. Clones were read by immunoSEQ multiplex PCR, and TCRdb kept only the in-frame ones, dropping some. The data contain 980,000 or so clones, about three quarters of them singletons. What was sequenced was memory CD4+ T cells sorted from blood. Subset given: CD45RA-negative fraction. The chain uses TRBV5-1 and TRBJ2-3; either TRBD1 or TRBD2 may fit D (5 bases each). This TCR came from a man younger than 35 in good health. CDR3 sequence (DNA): TGCGCCAGCAGCTTGGGGGGGATCACAGATACGCAGTATTTT. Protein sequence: CASSLGGITDTQYF.